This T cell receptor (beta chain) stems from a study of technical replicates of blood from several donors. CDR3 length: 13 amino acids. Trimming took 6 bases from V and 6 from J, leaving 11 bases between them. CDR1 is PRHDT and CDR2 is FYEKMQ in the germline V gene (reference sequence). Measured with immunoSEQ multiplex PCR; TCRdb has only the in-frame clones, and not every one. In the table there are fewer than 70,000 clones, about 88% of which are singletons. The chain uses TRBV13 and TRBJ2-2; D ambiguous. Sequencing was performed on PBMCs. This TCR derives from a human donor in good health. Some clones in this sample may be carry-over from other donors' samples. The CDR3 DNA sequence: TGTGCCAGCAGACAAAAAACCGCCGGGGAGCTGTTTTTT. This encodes CASRQKTAGELFF.